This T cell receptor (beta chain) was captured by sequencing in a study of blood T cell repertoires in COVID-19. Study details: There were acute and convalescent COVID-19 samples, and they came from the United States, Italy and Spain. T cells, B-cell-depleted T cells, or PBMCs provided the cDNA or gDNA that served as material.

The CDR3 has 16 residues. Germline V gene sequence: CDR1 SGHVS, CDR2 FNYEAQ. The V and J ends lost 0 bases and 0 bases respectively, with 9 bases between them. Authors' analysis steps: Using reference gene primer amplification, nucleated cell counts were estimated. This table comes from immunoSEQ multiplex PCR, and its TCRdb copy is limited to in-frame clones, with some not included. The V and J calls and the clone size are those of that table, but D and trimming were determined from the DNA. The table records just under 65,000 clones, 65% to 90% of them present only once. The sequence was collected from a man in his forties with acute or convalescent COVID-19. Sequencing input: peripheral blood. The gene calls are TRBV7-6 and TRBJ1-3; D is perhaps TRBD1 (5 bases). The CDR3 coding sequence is TGTGCCAGCAGCTTAGCTGACAGTTACTCTGGAAACACCATATATTTT. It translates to CASSLADSYSGNTIYF.